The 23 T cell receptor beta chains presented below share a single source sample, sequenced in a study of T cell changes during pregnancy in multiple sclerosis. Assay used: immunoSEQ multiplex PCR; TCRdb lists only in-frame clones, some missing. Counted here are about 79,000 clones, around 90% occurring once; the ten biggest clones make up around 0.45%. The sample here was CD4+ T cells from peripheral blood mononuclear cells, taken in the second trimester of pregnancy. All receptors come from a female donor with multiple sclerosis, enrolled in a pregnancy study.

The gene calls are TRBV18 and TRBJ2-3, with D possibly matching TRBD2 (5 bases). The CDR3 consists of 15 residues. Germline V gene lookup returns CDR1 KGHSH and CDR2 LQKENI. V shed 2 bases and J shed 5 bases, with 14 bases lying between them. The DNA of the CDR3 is TGTGCCAGCTCACCAGGGCAGTCCGGGATAGATACGCAGTATTTT. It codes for CASSPGQSGIDTQYF.

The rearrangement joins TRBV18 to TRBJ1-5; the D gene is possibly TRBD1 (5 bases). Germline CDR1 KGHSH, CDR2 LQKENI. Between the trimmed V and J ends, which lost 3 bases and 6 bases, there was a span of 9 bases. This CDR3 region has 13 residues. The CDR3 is CASSPTASQPQHF. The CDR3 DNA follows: TGTGCCAGCTCACCGACAGCATCTCAGCCCCAGCATTTT.

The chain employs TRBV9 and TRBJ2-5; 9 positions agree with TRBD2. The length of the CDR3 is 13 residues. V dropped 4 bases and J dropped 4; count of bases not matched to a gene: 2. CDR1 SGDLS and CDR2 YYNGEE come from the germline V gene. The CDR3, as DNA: TGTGCCAGCAGCTTTAGCGGGGGAGAGACCCAGTACTTC. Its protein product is CASSFSGGETQYF.

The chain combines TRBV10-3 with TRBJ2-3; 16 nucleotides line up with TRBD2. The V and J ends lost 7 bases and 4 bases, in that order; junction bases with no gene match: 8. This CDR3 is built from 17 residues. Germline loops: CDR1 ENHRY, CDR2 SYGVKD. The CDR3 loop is CAIMPGLAGGLPDTQYF. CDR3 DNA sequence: TGTGCCATCATGCCGGGACTAGCGGGAGGGCTGCCAGATACGCAGTATTTT.

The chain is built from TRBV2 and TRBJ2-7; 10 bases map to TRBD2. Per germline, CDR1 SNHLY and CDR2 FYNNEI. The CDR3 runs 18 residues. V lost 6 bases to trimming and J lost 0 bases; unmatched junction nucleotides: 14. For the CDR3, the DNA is TGTGCCAGCAGCTCTCCGGTGGTAGCGGGGGGACTCTCCTACGAGCAGTACTTC. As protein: CASSSPVVAGGLSYEQYF.

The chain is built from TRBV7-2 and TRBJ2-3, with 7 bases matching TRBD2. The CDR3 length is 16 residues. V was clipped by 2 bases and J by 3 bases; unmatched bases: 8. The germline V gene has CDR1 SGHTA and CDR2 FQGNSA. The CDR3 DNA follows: TGTGCCAGCAGCTTAAGTCTAAACGGGAGGACAGATACGCAGTATTTT. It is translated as CASSLSLNGRTDTQYF.

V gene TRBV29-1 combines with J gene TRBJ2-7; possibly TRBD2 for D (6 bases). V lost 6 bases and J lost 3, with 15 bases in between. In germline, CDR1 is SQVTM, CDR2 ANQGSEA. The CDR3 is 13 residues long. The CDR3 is CSVAGGDFYEQYF. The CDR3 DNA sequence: TGCAGCGTCGCGGGTGGGGACTTCTACGAGCAGTACTTC.

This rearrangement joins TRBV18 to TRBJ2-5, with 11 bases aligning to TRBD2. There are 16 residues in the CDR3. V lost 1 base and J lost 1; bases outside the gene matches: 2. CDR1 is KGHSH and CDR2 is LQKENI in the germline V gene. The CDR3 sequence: CASSPRLAGGQETQYF. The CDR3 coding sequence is TGTGCCAGCTCACCACGGCTAGCGGGGGGCCAAGAGACCCAGTACTTC.

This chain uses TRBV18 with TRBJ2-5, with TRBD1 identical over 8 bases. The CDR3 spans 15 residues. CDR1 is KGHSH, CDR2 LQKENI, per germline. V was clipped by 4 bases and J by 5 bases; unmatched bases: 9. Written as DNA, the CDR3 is TGTGCCAGCTCACTACTACAGGGGGATCTTGAGACCCAGTACTTC. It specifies CASSLLQGDLETQYF.

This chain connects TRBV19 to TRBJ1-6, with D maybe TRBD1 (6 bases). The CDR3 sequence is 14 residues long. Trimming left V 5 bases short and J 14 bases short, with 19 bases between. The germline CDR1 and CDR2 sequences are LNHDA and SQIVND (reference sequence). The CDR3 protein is CASSGQTFGVTLHF. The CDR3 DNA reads TGTGCCAGTAGTGGACAGACCTTTGGGGTTACCCTCCACTTT.

CDR3 nucleotides: TGTGCCAGCAGCTCCGGGACTCTCCTTTCCTACGAGCAGTACTTC. Translating it yields CASSSGTLLSYEQYF. The chain recombines TRBV5-6 with TRBJ2-7, with D maybe TRBD2 (6 bases). Germline V gene sequence: CDR1 SGHDT, CDR2 YYEEEE. V lost 3 bases and J 1 base, leaving 14 bases between the germline ends. The CDR3 totals 15 residues.

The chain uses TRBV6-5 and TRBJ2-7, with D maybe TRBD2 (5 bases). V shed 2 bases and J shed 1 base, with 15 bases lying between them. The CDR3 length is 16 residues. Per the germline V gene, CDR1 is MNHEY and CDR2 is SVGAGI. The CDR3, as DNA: TGTGCCAGCAGTTACACCCGTGCTAGCCAATCCTACGAGCAGTACTTC. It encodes CASSYTRASQSYEQYF.

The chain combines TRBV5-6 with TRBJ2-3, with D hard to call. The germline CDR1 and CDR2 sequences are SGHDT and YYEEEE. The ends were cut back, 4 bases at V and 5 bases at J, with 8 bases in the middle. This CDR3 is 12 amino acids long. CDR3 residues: CASSAPGDTQYF. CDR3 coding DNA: TGTGCCAGCAGCGCCCCAGGAGATACGCAGTATTTT.

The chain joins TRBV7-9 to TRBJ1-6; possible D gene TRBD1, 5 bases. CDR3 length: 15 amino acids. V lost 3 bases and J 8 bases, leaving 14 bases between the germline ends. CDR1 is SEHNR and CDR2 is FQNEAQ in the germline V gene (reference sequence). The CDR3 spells CASSLASGGDSPLHF. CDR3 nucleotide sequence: TGTGCCAGCAGCTTGGCGTCGGGAGGGGATTCACCCCTCCACTTT.

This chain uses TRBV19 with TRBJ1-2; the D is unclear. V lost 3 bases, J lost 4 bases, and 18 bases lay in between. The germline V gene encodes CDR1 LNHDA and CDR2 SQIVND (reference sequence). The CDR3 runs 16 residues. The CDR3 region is CASSIKWRQSGYGYTF. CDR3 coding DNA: TGTGCCAGTAGTATCAAGTGGCGGCAGTCGGGCTATGGCTACACCTTC.

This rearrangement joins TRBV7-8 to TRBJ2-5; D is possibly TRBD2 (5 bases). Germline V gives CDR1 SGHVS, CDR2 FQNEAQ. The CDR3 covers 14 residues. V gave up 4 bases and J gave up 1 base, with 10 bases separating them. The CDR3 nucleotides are TGTGCCAGCAGCTCCTTAGCGCGCCAAGAGACCCAGTACTTC. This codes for CASSSLARQETQYF. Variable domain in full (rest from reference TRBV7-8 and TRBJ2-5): GAGVSQSPRYKVAKRGQDVALRCDPISGHVSLFWYQQALGQGPEFLTYFQNEAQLDKSGLPSDRFFAERPEGSVSTLKIQRTQQEDSAVYLCASSSLARQETQYFGPGTRLLVL.

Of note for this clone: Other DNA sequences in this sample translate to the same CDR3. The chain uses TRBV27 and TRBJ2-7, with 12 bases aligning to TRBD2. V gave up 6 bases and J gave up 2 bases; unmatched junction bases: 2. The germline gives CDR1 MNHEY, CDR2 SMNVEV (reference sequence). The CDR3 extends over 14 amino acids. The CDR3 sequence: CASRRTSGAYEQYF. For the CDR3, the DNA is TGTGCCAGCAGGCGGACTAGCGGGGCCTACGAGCAGTACTTC.

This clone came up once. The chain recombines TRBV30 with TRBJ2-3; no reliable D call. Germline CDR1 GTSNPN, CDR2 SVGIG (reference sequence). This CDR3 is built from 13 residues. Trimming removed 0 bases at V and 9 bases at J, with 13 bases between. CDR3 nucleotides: TGTGCCTGGAGTGTAGAGACGACCGGGACGCAGTATTTT. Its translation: CAWSVETTGTQYF.

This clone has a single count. CDR3 sequence (DNA): TGTGCCAGCTCCGGCAGGTCAAGCTCCTACGAGCAGTACTTC. It yields the protein CASSGRSSSYEQYF. V usage is TRBV18 and J usage is TRBJ2-7; no reliable D call. The CDR3 sequence is 14 residues long. Per germline, CDR1 KGHSH and CDR2 LQKENI. The V end lost 6 bases, the J end lost 0 bases, and 12 bases lay between the germline ends.

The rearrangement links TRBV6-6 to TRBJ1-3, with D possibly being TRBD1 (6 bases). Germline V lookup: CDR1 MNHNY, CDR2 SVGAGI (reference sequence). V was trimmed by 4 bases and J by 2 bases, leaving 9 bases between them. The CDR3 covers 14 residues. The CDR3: CASSSGVAGNTIYF. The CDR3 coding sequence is TGTGCCAGCAGTTCAGGGGTGGCTGGAAACACCATATATTTT.

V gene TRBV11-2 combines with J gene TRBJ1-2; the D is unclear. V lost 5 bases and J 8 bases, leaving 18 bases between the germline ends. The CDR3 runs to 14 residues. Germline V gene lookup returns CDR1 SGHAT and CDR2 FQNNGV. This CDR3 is CASSDDVAVEGYTF. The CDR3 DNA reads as TGTGCCAGCAGCGACGACGTAGCCGTGGAGGGCTACACCTTC.

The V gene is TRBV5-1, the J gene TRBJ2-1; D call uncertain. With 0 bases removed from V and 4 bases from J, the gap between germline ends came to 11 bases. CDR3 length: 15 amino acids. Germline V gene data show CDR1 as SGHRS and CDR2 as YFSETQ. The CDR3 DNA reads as TGCGCCAGCAGCTTGGCCCCCCAGGTATACAATGAGCAGTTCTTC. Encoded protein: CASSLAPQVYNEQFF.

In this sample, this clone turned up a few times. DNA for the CDR3: TGTGCCAGCCGAAGGACTAGCTCCCTCTACGAGCAGTACTTC. This gives the protein CASRRTSSLYEQYF. The chain employs TRBV27 and TRBJ2-7; 8 bases are shared with TRBD2. The V segment lost 8 bases and the J segment 3 bases; nucleotides outside the gene matches: 9. Germline-derived CDR1 and CDR2 are MNHEY and SMNVEV (reference sequence). The CDR3 sequence is 14 residues long.